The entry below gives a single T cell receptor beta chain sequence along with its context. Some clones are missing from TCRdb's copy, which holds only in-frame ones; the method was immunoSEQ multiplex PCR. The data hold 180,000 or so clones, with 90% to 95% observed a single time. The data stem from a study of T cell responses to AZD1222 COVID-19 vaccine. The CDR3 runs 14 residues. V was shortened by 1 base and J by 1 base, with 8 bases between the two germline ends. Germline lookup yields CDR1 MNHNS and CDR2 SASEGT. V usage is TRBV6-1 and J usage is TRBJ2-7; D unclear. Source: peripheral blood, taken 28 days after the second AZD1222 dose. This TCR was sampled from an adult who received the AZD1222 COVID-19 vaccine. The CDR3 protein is CASSEEGTSYEQYF. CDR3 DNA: TGTGCCAGCAGTGAAGAGGGCACTTCCTACGAGCAGTACTTC.